A selection of T cell receptor beta chains follows, all from one sample in a study of blood T cells in healthy people across ages. TCRdb itself ran the 5' RACE reads through MiXCR, one entry per CDR3 protein. The sample shows hundreds of thousands of distinct CDR3 sequences, over 40% of them seen only once. The sample comprised blood. All receptors derive from an elderly man in good health. The conserved cysteine and the conserved F or W are not part of the CDR3 here. The D gene is left open where the match is weak. Rows may omit the clone size; those that give it use once, few, many or a size class.

D | size | V | CDR3
TRBD1 | . | TRBV20-1 | SADRGGSYNEQF
TRBD2 | . | TRBV10-3 | AITNGLATVNEQY
. | many | TRBV7-2 | ASSLLGADYGYT
TRBD1 | once | TRBV5-1 | ASSETLTGGNTGELF
. | . | TRBV7-9 | ASSRDGGGPTDTQY
. | few | TRBV6-2/TRBV6-3 | ASTNPLLDGYT
. | many | TRBV6-1 | ASSDGGTDTQY
. | . | TRBV5-5 | ASSFRGGDNEQF
. | . | TRBV14 | ASSQRTARTDTQY
TRBD2 | . | TRBV7-9 | ASSHIGASGRYKQF
TRBD2 | once | TRBV7-2 | ASSLVSGSSGSSDTQY
. | . | TRBV4-2 | ASSHVVLGEGNSPLH
TRBD2 | . | TRBV7-2 | ASSLEVFGRGGYNEQF
TRBD1 | . | TRBV20-1 | SARASRGTGTGYIGYT
. | many | TRBV12-3/TRBV12-4 | ASSLLQTGSEQY
TRBD1 | many | TRBV4-3 | ASSPDRDYGYT
. | . | TRBV5-4 | ASSLDRPTDTQY
. | . | TRBV6-1 | ASSQGATVNQPQH
TRBD1 | . | TRBV20-1 | SAQQGAYWYEQY
TRBD2 | . | TRBV6-5 | ASSYGSSGTYEQY
. | . | TRBV20-1 | SAKMTGVREKLF
TRBD2 | . | TRBV28 | ASSSSLGSSGETQY
TRBD1 | few | TRBV4-2 | ASSQEPTGGTEAF
TRBD2 | few | TRBV20-1 | SARGSTSGSQEQY
. | . | TRBV7-3 | ASSLAISGSEQY
. | . | TRBV11-2 | ASSARGTAGYT
TRBD2 | few | TRBV6-2/TRBV6-3 | ASRETGGVKSSYEQY
TRBD1 | . | TRBV12-3/TRBV12-4 | ASSLTGGDRETQY
TRBD2 | . | TRBV28 | ASSFGTSVINEQF
. | . | TRBV4-3 | ASSQDPTVLNEKLF
. | few | TRBV6-2/TRBV6-3 | ASKLNVGARNEQF
TRBD2 | . | TRBV5-4 | ASKPESGGTNEQF
. | . | TRBV6-2/TRBV6-3 | ASSYGVRVYNEQF
. | . | TRBV6-5 | ASSYDLDGTQY
TRBD1 | . | TRBV20-1 | SATDRGGSGNTIY
TRBD2 | . | TRBV11-2 | ASSLYGGTAYEQY
TRBD1 | . | TRBV4-1 | AGSTTPGQINSPLH
. | . | TRBV7-2 | ASSPNVGRREETQF
. | few | TRBV20-1 | SVPALRGYT
. | . | TRBV20-1 | SASSRDTFNYEQY
. | . | TRBV7-2 | ASRAGAYTDTQY
TRBD1 | . | TRBV27 | ASSLKGQTYEQY
TRBD2 | . | TRBV20-1 | SATSLAGRTNEQF
. | . | TRBV11-2 | ASSTSVSRANVLT
. | few | TRBV5-1 | ASSLEGAYEQF